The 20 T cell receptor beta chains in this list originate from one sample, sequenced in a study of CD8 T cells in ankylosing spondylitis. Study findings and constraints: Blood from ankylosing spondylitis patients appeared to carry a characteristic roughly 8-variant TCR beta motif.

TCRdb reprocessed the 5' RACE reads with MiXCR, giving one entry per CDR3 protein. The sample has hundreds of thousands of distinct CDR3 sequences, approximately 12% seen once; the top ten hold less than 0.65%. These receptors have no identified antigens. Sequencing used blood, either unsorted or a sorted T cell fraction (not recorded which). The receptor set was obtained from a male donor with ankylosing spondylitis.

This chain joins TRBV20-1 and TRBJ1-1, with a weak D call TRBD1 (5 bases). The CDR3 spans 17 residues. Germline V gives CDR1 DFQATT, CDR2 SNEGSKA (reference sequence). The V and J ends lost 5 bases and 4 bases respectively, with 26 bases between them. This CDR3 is CSAEGPGEVGAGTEAFF. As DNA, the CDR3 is TGCAGTGCTGAGGGACCAGGAGAAGTCGGTGCAGGCACTGAAGCTTTCTTT.

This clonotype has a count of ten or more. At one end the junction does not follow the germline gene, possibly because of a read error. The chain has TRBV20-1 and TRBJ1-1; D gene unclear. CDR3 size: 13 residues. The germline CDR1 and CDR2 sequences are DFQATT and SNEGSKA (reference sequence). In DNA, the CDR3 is TGCAGTGCTCCACTGGACCTGAACATTGAAGCTTTCTTT. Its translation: CSAPLDLNIEAFF.

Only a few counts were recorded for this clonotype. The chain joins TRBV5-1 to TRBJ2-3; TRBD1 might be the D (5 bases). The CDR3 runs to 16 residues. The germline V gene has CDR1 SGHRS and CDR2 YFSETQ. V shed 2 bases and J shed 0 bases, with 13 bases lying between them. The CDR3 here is CASSFQPGPSTDTQYF. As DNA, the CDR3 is TGCGCCAGCAGCTTCCAGCCAGGGCCTAGCACAGATACGCAGTATTTT.

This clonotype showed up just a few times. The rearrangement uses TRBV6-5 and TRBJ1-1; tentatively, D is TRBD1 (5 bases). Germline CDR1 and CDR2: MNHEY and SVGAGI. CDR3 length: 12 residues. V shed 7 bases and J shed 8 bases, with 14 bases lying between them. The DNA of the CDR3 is TGTGCCAGCACCCGGGGGGGAGTGGAAGCTTTCTTT. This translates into CASTRGGVEAFF.

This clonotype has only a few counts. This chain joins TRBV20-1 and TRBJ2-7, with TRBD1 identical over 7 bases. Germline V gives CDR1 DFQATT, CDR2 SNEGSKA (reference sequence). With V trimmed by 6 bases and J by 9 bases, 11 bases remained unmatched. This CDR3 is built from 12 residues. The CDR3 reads CSAPYRGVRQYF. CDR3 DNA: TGCAGTGCCCCTTACAGGGGCGTGAGGCAGTACTTC.

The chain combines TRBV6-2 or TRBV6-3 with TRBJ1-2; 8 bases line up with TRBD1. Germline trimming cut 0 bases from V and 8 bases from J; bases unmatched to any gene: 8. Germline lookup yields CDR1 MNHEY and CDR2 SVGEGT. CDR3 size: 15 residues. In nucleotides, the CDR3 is TGTGCCAGCAGTTACTCGGGACAGGCGGGCCGCGGCTACACCTTC. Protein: CASSYSGQAGRGYTF.

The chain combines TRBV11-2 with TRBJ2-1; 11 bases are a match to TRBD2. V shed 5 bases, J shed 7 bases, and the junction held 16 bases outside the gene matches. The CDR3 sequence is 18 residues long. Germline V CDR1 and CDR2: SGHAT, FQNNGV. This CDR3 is CASSTESPLAGGWNEQFF. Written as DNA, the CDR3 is TGTGCCAGCAGCACAGAGAGTCCATTAGCGGGAGGGTGGAATGAGCAGTTCTTC.

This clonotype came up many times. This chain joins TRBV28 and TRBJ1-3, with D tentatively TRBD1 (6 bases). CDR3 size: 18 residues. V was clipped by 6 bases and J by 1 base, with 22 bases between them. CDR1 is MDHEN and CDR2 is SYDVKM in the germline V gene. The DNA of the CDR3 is TGTGCCAGCAGCCAAGGGGGAGAACCGTTGTGGTCTGGAAACACCATATATTTT. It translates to CASSQGGEPLWSGNTIYF.

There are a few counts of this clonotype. This CDR3 reads CSAQTGFTGELFF. CDR3 in DNA: TGCAGTGCACAGACAGGGTTCACCGGGGAGCTGTTTTTT. J is TRBJ2-2 and V is TRBV20-1, with TRBD1 matching 7 bases. The CDR3 is 13 amino acids. The V and J ends lost 6 bases and 4 bases, in that order; junction bases with no gene match: 5. CDR1 DFQATT and CDR2 SNEGSKA come from the germline V gene (reference sequence).

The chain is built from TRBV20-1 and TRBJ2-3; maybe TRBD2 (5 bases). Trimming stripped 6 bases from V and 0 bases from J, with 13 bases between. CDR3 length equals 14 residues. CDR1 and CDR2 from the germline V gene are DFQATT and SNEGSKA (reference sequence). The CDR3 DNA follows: TGCAGTGCCCCGTCGGAGGATAGCACAGATACGCAGTATTTT. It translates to CSAPSEDSTDTQYF.

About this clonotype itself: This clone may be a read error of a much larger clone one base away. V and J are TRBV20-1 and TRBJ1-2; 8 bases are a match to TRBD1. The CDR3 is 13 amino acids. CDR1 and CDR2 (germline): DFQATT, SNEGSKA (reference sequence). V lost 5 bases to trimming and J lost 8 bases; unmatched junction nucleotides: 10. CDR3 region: CSAGPGQGGGYTF. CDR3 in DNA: TGCAGTGCTGGACCCGGACAGGGAGGCGGCTACACCTTC.

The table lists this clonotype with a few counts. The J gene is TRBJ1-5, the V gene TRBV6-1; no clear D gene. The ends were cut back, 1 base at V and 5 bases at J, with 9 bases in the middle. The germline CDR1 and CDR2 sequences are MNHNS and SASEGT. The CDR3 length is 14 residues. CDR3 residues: CASSEDGRDQPQHF. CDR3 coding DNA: TGTGCCAGCAGTGAAGATGGTCGGGATCAGCCCCAGCATTTT.

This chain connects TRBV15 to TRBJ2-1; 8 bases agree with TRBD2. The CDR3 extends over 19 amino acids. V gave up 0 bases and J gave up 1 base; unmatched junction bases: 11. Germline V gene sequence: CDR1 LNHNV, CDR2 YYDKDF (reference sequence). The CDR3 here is CATSRDVLREENSYNEQFF. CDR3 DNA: TGTGCCACCAGCAGAGATGTCTTGCGGGAGGAAAATTCCTACAATGAGCAGTTCTTC.

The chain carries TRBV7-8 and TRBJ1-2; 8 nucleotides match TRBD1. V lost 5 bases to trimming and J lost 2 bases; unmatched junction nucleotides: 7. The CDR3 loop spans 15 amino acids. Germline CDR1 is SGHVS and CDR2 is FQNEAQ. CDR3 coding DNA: TGTGCCAGCAGCCCGACGGGACAGGCGAACTATGGCTACACCTTC. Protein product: CASSPTGQANYGYTF.

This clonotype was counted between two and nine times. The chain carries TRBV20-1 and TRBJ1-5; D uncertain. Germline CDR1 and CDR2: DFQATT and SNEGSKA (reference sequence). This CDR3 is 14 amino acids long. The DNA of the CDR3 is TGCAGCGCCCCTGGGGTCGCCAGCAATCAGCCCCAGCATTTT. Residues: CSAPGVASNQPQHF.

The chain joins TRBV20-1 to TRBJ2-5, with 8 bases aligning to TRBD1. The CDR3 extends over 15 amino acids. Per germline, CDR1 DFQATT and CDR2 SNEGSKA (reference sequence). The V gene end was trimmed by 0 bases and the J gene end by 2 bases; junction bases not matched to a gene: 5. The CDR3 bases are TGCAGTGCTAGAGAGATCAGGGGGCGGCAAGAGACCCAGTACTTC. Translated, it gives CSAREIRGRQETQYF.

The DNA of the CDR3 is TGCGCCAGCAGCCAAGGGGGGGACAGGAGAAGCACAGATACGCAGTATTTT. It codes for CASSQGGDRRSTDTQYF. The rearrangement joins TRBV4-3 to TRBJ2-3; 8 positions match TRBD1. This CDR3 has 17 residues. Germline CDR1 and CDR2: LGHNA and YSLEER. The ends lost 1 base at V and 0 bases at J; junction bases unmatched: 6.

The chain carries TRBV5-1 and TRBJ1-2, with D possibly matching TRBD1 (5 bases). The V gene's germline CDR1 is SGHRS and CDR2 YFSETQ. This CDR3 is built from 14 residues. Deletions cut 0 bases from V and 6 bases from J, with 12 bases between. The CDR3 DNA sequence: TGCGCCAGCAGCTTGGCTGCCAGGGTGGATGGCTACACCTTC. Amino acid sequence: CASSLAARVDGYTF.

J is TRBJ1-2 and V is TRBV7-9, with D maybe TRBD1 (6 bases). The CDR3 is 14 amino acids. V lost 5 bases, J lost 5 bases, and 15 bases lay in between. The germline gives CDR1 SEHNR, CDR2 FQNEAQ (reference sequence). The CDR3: CASSPLGGPYGYTF. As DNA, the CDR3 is TGTGCCAGCAGCCCCCTGGGGGGCCCTTATGGCTACACCTTC.

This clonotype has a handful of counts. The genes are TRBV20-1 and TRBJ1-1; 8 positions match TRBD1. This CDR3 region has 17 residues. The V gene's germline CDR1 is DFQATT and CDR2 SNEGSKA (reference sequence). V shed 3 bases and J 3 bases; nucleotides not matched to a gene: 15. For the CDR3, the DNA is TGCAGTGCTAGCCGCCCGGACAGGGCCAGTGCCCACACTGAAGCTTTCTTT. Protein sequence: CSASRPDRASAHTEAFF.